One sample yielded the 23 T cell receptor beta chains listed below, sequenced in a study of blood T cell repertoires in COVID-19. The assay was immunoSEQ multiplex PCR, and TCRdb's table has in-frame clones only and misses some. The sample lists some 130,000 clones, 70% to 80% occurring once. Sequencing was done on a sample of peripheral blood. These receptor sequences come from a human donor in a cohort sampled during active COVID-19.

This chain uses TRBV30 with TRBJ2-3; the D gene is possibly TRBD1 (6 bases). The V end lost 5 bases, the J end lost 1 base, and 10 bases lay between the germline ends. This CDR3 contains 13 residues. Looked up from germline, CDR1 is GTSNPN and CDR2 is SVGIG (reference sequence). In nucleotides, the CDR3 is TGTGCCTGGCAGGGGCATGGCACAGATACGCAGTATTTT. It encodes CAWQGHGTDTQYF.

This clone was seen just once. In nucleotides, the CDR3 is TGTGCCAGCAGAAGCGGGGGACGTGAGACCCAGTACTTC. It yields the protein CASRSGGRETQYF. The chain carries TRBV6-4 and TRBJ2-5; 8 bases are a match to TRBD2. The CDR3 is 13 amino acids. CDR1 is MRHNA and CDR2 is SNTAGT in the germline V gene. V lost 6 bases and J lost 5; bases outside the gene matches: 5.

J is TRBJ2-7 and V is TRBV18, with TRBD1 matching over 9 bases. After removal of 0 bases from V and 5 bases from J, the junction contained 5 bases not matched to a gene. CDR1 and CDR2 from the germline V gene are KGHSH and LQKENI. The CDR3 spans 15 residues. CDR3 protein: CASSPPGQGDDEQYF. CDR3 bases: TGTGCCAGCTCACCACCGGGACAGGGAGACGACGAGCAGTACTTC.

This sequence joins TRBV11-2 and TRBJ1-3, with D possibly TRBD1 on 5 matching bases. V lost 5 bases, J lost 4 bases, and 21 bases lay in between. CDR3 size: 17 residues. CDR1 is SGHAT, CDR2 FQNNGV, per germline. CDR3 amino acids: CASSNIAGGLAGNTIYF. For the CDR3, the DNA is TGTGCCAGCAGCAACATCGCCGGGGGGTTAGCCGGAAACACCATATATTTT. Combining the CDR3 with reference TRBV11-2 and TRBJ1-3 gives the whole variable domain EAGVAQSPRYKIIEKRQSVAFWCNPISGHATLYWYQQILGQGPKLLIQFQNNGVVDDSQLPKDRFSAERLKGVDSTLKIQPAKLEDSAVYLCASSNIAGGLAGNTIYFGEGSWLTVV.

This clone was seen once. This chain links TRBV5-4 with TRBJ2-3; TRBD2 is a possible D gene (5 bases). Germline V gene lookup returns CDR1 SGHNT and CDR2 YYREEE (reference sequence). Trimming removed 0 bases from V and 6 bases from J, with 5 bases in between. The CDR3 has 12 amino acids. CDR3 sequence: CASSLGGDTQYF. The CDR3 DNA follows: TGTGCCAGCAGCTTGGGAGGGGATACGCAGTATTTT.

The CDR3 sequence is CASSVAPGTGYEQYF. CDR3 DNA sequence: TGTGCCAGCAGCGTAGCCCCCGGGACAGGGTACGAGCAGTACTTC. V is TRBV9 and J is TRBJ2-7, with TRBD1 identical over 9 bases. The CDR3 contains 15 residues. CDR1 is SGDLS, CDR2 YYNGEE, per germline. J was trimmed by 4 bases and V by 0 bases; bases with no gene match: 5.

This chain joins TRBV18 and TRBJ2-5; TRBD2 agrees at 15 bases. The ends lost 3 bases at V and 1 base at J; junction bases unmatched: 0. The germline V gene encodes CDR1 KGHSH and CDR2 LQKENI. This CDR3 is built from 16 residues. In DNA form, the CDR3 reads TGTGCCAGCTCACCGGGACTAGCGGGGGGCCAAGAGACCCAGTACTTC. Translated: CASSPGLAGGQETQYF.

This rearrangement joins TRBV5-1 to TRBJ1-1; D remains ambiguous. Trimming left V 1 base short and J 6 bases short, with 7 bases between. CDR1 is SGHRS, CDR2 YFSETQ, per germline. This CDR3 is built from 12 residues. The CDR3 nucleotides read TGCGCCAGCAGCTTGCGGGGTTCTGAAGCTTTCTTT. Translated, it gives CASSLRGSEAFF.

This clone was detected once. The chain joins TRBV19 to TRBJ1-2, with D possibly TRBD1 on 6 matching bases. Between the trimmed V and J ends, which lost 3 bases and 5 bases, there was a span of 13 bases. Germline V lookup: CDR1 LNHDA, CDR2 SQIVND (reference sequence). This CDR3 spans 14 amino acids. DNA of the CDR3: TGTGCCAGTAGTATGCCCGGGGGGACATATGGCTACACCTTC. Protein: CASSMPGGTYGYTF.

This clone was counted a few times. The chain uses TRBV28 and TRBJ1-6, with TRBD1 matching 8 bases. The junction had 6 bases not matched to a gene; V was cut back by 6 bases and J by 5 bases. CDR3 length equals 15 residues. Germline CDR1 reads MDHEN; CDR2 reads SYDVKM. The CDR3 sequence: CASSLRGQDNSPLHF. The CDR3 coding sequence is TGTGCCAGCAGCCTCCGGGGACAGGATAATTCACCCCTCCACTTT.

The J gene is TRBJ1-2, the V gene TRBV4-1; TRBD1 aligns across 9 bases. This CDR3 has 17 amino acids. CDR1 MGHRA and CDR2 YSYEKL come from the germline V gene. The V and J ends lost 1 base and 6 bases, in that order; junction bases with no gene match: 12. CDR3 residues: CASSQAVRDRVGDGYTF. The CDR3 DNA is TGCGCCAGCAGCCAAGCCGTCCGGGACAGGGTTGGAGATGGCTACACCTTC.

The CDR3, as DNA: TGTGCCACCCAAGGGACTAGCGGTATTGAAGGCGATACGCAGTATTTT. Translating it yields CATQGTSGIEGDTQYF. This rearrangement joins TRBV24-1 to TRBJ2-3, with TRBD2 matching 11 bases. J was trimmed by 6 bases and V by 9 bases; bases with no gene match: 13. The germline V gene has CDR1 KGHDR and CDR2 SFDVKD. The CDR3 consists of 16 residues.

Here the CDR3 DNA reads TGTGCCAGCGGAGCGGGGACGGTAGGAGAAAAACTGTTTTTT. This encodes CASGAGTVGEKLFF. V gene TRBV6-5 combines with J gene TRBJ1-4; the D gene is possibly TRBD1 (5 bases). Per the germline V gene, CDR1 is MNHEY and CDR2 is SVGAGI. This CDR3 has 14 amino acids. Deletions cut 8 bases from V and 8 bases from J, with 18 bases between.

The table lists this clone with a few counts. The chain uses TRBV7-2 and TRBJ2-1; 10 positions agree with TRBD2. V gave up 1 base and J gave up 10 bases; unmatched junction bases: 10. The V gene's germline CDR1 is SGHTA and CDR2 FQGNSA. The CDR3 runs to 16 residues. The CDR3 region has the DNA TGTGCCAGCAGCTTAGGGCTAGCGGGGGCCCTCAGGGAGCAGTTCTTC. Amino acids: CASSLGLAGALREQFF.

This clone is a singleton in its sample. The rearrangement uses TRBV28 and TRBJ1-1; D possibly corresponds to TRBD1 (6 bases). Trimming cost V 11 bases and J 4 bases, with 11 bases left between them. This CDR3 is built from 11 residues. Germline values: CDR1 MDHEN, CDR2 SYDVKM. DNA of the CDR3: TGTGCCCTTGGGGGGGCCACTGAAGCTTTCTTT. Translating gives CALGGATEAFF.

The genes are TRBV9 and TRBJ2-7, with 9 positions matching TRBD1. This CDR3 is built from 17 residues. CDR1 is SGDLS and CDR2 is YYNGEE in the germline V gene. With V trimmed by 3 bases and J by 0 bases, 10 bases remained unmatched. In DNA form, the CDR3 reads TGTGCCAGCAGCGGCCCTTTGGGACAGGGCCACTCCTACGAGCAGTACTTC. Protein product: CASSGPLGQGHSYEQYF.

The CDR3: CASSPDRVDDEQYF. CDR3 DNA: TGTGCCAGTAGCCCGGACAGGGTAGATGACGAGCAGTACTTC. This chain links TRBV19 with TRBJ2-7; TRBD1 agrees at 8 bases. The CDR3 spans 14 residues. V shed 6 bases, J shed 5 bases, and the junction held 9 bases outside the gene matches. Per germline, CDR1 LNHDA and CDR2 SQIVND (reference sequence). Full variable domain (missing parts from reference TRBV19 and TRBJ2-7): DGGITQSPKYLFRKEGQNVTLSCEQNLNHDAMYWYRQDPGQGLRLIYYSQIVNDFQKGDIAEGYSVSREKKESFPLTVTSAQKNPTAFYLCASSPDRVDDEQYFGPGTRLTVT.

The V gene is TRBV2, the J gene TRBJ1-6; maybe TRBD1 (5 bases). The CDR3 spans 14 residues. The ends were cut back, 4 bases at V and 10 bases at J, with 14 bases in the middle. Germline loops: CDR1 SNHLY, CDR2 FYNNEI. The CDR3 nucleotides are TGTGCCAGCAGTGTGGGGGGTAGAGAATCACCCCTCCACTTT. It codes for CASSVGGRESPLHF.

This clone was recorded once. This chain joins TRBV28 and TRBJ2-7, with a possible D match to TRBD2 (7 bases). This CDR3 comprises 13 residues. Germline CDR1 is MDHEN and CDR2 is SYDVKM. Trimming removed 7 bases at V and 3 bases at J, with 13 bases between. CDR3 region: CASTRGAHYEQYF. CDR3 DNA: TGTGCCAGCACCCGGGGGGCGCACTACGAGCAGTACTTC.

With respect to this clone: A junction boundary mismatches the germline segment, possibly from a read error. V and J are TRBV19 and TRBJ2-7, with a tentative D call TRBD1 (6 bases). Looked up from germline, CDR1 is LNHDA and CDR2 is SQIVND (reference sequence). This CDR3 is 12 amino acids long. The CDR3 region has the DNA TGTGCCAGTAGTATAGATCAACGGACAGTGTGGTTC. As protein: CASSIDQRTVWF.

This clone was seen once. CDR3 bases: TGTGCCAGCAGTTTATCGTTAGGACTAGCTGCGGAGACCCAGTACTTC. The encoded protein is CASSLSLGLAAETQYF. This chain uses TRBV27 with TRBJ2-5, with 8 bases lining up with TRBD2. The CDR3 extends over 16 amino acids. J gave up 5 bases and V 0 bases, and 8 bases lay outside the gene matches. Per germline, CDR1 MNHEY and CDR2 SMNVEV (reference sequence).

The V and J genes are TRBV3-1 (or the pseudogene TRBV3-2) and TRBJ2-7, with a possible D match to TRBD1 (7 bases). CDR1 LGHDT and CDR2 YNNKEL come from the germline V gene (reference sequence). CDR3 length: 15 amino acids. V was clipped by 3 bases and J by 4 bases, with 16 bases between them. The CDR3 DNA is TGTGCCAGCAGCCATGCAGGAGGGGGCGCATACGAGCAGTACTTC. It encodes CASSHAGGGAYEQYF.

The rearrangement uses TRBV3-1 (or the pseudogene TRBV3-2) and TRBJ2-1; 9 bases fit TRBD2. Per germline, CDR1 LGHDT and CDR2 YNNKEL (reference sequence). V shed 3 bases and J 6 bases; nucleotides not matched to a gene: 12. The CDR3 is 17 residues long. In DNA, the CDR3 is TGTGCCAGCAGCCAGAAGTTGCTTGCGGGGGGGCCCAATGAGCAGTTCTTC. Translating it yields CASSQKLLAGGPNEQFF.